These 2 T cell receptor beta chains originate from one sample sequenced in a study of shared clonotypes between healthy human individuals. The protocol was immunoSEQ multiplex PCR, while the TCRdb copy is restricted to in-frame clones and leaves out a portion. The sample yields some 360,000 clones, 73% seen once. What was sequenced was memory CD4+ T cells sorted from blood. The subset here: CD45RA-negative fraction. The receptors stem from a man aged 25-45 years in good health.

The V call is TRBV28, the J call TRBJ1-4; TRBD1 matches 9 bases. CDR1 is MDHEN and CDR2 is SYDVKM in the germline V gene. CDR3 length equals 18 residues. The trim removed 6 bases at V and 6 bases at J, leaving 17 bases unmatched. Here the CDR3 reads CASRTSGQGRWRDEKLFF. The CDR3 DNA reads as TGTGCCAGCAGAACTTCGGGACAGGGCCGTTGGAGGGATGAAAAACTGTTTTTT. Supplemented by reference TRBV28 and TRBJ1-4, the full variable domain reads DVKVTQSSRYLVKRTGEKVFLECVQDMDHENMFWYRQDPGLGLRLIYFSYDVKMKEKGDIPEGYSVSREKKERFSLILESASTNQTSMYLCASRTSGQGRWRDEKLFFGSGTQLSVL.

The rearrangement uses TRBV10-3 and TRBJ1-2; D is unclear. This CDR3 is 13 amino acids long. CDR1 and CDR2 from the germline V gene are ENHRY and SYGVKD. Trimming shortened V by 7 bases and J by 6 bases, and 15 bases separated the two germline ends. CDR3 sequence: CAITPVGMHGYTF. CDR3 bases: TGTGCCATCACCCCTGTAGGTATGCATGGCTACACCTTC.